The TCR beta chain described here comes from a study of cytomegalovirus exposure and HLA in healthy donors. Profiled with immunoSEQ multiplex PCR; TCRdb holds only in-frame clones, not every one. The sample records some 250,000 clones, around 91% being singletons. Trimming took 4 bases from V and 7 from J, leaving 11 bases between them. Germline lookup yields CDR1 SNHLY and CDR2 FYNNEI. This CDR3 is built from 13 residues. The chain couples TRBV2 to TRBJ2-1; D unresolved. This receptor was identified in a woman aged 18-35 years in good health and CMV-seronegative. The specimen was PBMCs. The CDR3 here is CASSGPSINEQFF. The CDR3 DNA reads TGTGCCAGCAGTGGCCCTAGTATTAATGAGCAGTTCTTC.